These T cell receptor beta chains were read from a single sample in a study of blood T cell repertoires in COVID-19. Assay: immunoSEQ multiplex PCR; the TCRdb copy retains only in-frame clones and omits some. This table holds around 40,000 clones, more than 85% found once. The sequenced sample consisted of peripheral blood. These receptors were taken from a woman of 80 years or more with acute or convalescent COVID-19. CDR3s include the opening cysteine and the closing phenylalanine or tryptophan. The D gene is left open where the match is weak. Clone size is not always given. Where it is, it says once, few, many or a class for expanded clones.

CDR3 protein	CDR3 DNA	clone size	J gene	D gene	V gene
CASSLTRGGVDYGYTF	TGTGCCAGCAGCCTTACGAGGGGGGGTGTGGACTATGGCTACACCTTC	once	TRBJ1-2	.	TRBV4-2
CASSRSGGDSSYNEQFF	TGTGCCAGCAGCCGGAGCGGGGGCGACAGCTCCTACAATGAGCAGTTCTTC	.	TRBJ2-1	TRBD2	TRBV7-3
CASSRLQYGSYEQYF	TGTGCCAGCAGCCGACTACAATACGGGTCCTACGAGCAGTACTTC	.	TRBJ2-7	.	TRBV7-9
CASRIDRGNTEAFF	TGCGCCAGCAGAATCGACAGGGGGAACACTGAAGCTTTCTTT	.	TRBJ1-1	TRBD1	TRBV5-1
CASSERVTFGNTIYF	TGTGCCAGCAGCGAGAGGGTGACATTCGGAAACACCATATATTTT	.	TRBJ1-3	.	TRBV9
CASSQDQQRGGVIDTQYF	TGTGCCAGCAGCCAAGATCAGCAGCGGGGGGGCGTTATAGATACGCAGTATTTT	.	TRBJ2-3	TRBD2	TRBV4-2
CASSLAVVAGGPYNEQFF	TGCGCCAGCAGCTTGGCCGTGGTAGCGGGGGGCCCGTACAATGAGCAGTTCTTC	.	TRBJ2-1	TRBD2	TRBV5-1
CASSLQGIGVTEAFF	TGTGCCAGCAGTTTACAGGGGATAGGTGTAACTGAAGCTTTCTTT	few	TRBJ1-1	TRBD1	TRBV7-9
CASKRGNQPQHF	TGTGCCAGCAAGAGGGGGAATCAGCCCCAGCATTTT	.	TRBJ1-5	.	TRBV6-5
CASSQVIGTGGYEQYF	TGTGCCAGCAGCCAAGTGATAGGGACAGGGGGCTACGAGCAGTACTTC	few	TRBJ2-7	TRBD1	TRBV4-2
CASSLGLAGGYNEQFF	TGTGCCAGCAGCTTAGGACTAGCGGGGGGGTACAATGAGCAGTTCTTC	.	TRBJ2-1	TRBD2	TRBV7-3
CASSLAGISSYNEQFF	TGCGCCAGCAGCTTGGCGGGGATTAGCTCCTACAATGAGCAGTTCTTC	.	TRBJ2-1	.	TRBV5-1
CASRQWETQYF	TGTGCCAGCAGGCAGTGGGAGACCCAGTACTTC	.	TRBJ2-5	.	TRBV7-2
CASSQTPSETQYF	TGTGCCAGCAGCCAAACTCCCTCTGAGACCCAGTACTTC	once	TRBJ2-5	.	TRBV4-2
CASSYHRGLNYNEQFF	TGTGCCAGCAGTTACCACAGGGGGCTAAACTACAATGAGCAGTTCTTC	.	TRBJ2-1	TRBD1	TRBV6-5
CASSRRQGINIQYF	TGTGCCAGCAGCCGTCGACAGGGTATAAACATTCAGTACTTC	few	TRBJ2-4	TRBD1	TRBV6-2/TRBV6-3
CASSGTGGSGANVLTF	TGTGCCAGCAGTGGGACAGGGGGCTCTGGGGCCAACGTCCTGACTTTC	.	TRBJ2-6	TRBD1	TRBV2
CASTRDRVLTEAFF	TGCGCCAGCACCCGGGACAGGGTTCTGACTGAAGCTTTCTTT	once	TRBJ1-1	TRBD1	TRBV5-1
CASSLPDRYSNQPQHF	TGTGCCAGCAGCCTTCCAGACAGATATAGCAATCAGCCCCAGCATTTT	few	TRBJ1-5	.	TRBV5-6
CASSPRVRGEYGYTF	TGTGCCAGCTCACCACGGGTCAGGGGGGAATATGGCTACACCTTC	.	TRBJ1-2	TRBD1	TRBV18
CASSSLTGPRGYGYTF	TGTGCCAGCTCATCCCTGACAGGTCCGAGGGGCTATGGCTACACCTTC	.	TRBJ1-2	.	TRBV18
CASSLAAGAGETQYF	TGCGCCAGCAGCTTGGCCGCGGGGGCAGGGGAGACCCAGTACTTC	few	TRBJ2-5	.	TRBV5-1
CASSDGLAGLKTQYF	TGTGCCAGCAGTGATGGGCTAGCGGGGCTGAAGACCCAGTACTTC	.	TRBJ2-5	TRBD2	TRBV2
CASSSRTSADEQYF	TGCGCCAGCAGCTCCCGGACTAGCGCCGACGAGCAGTACTTC	.	TRBJ2-7	TRBD2	TRBV5-1
CARSLFREGRSYNEQFF	TGTGCCAGAAGCTTGTTTCGGGAAGGTAGGTCCTACAATGAGCAGTTCTTC	.	TRBJ2-1	.	TRBV5-3
CASSLYGGNGYTF	TGTGCCAGCAGCTTATATGGGGGGAACGGCTACACCTTC	.	TRBJ1-2	.	TRBV7-2
CASSSLTTNLYNEQFF	TGTGCCAGCAGCTCCTTAACTACCAATCTCTACAATGAGCAGTTCTTC	.	TRBJ2-1	.	TRBV7-9
CASSEGGGNYGYTF	TGTGCCAGCAGTGAAGGAGGCGGCAACTATGGCTACACCTTC	once	TRBJ1-2	.	TRBV6-1
CASSLGTGGIANEKLFF	TGTGCCAGCAGCCTCGGGACAGGCGGGATAGCTAATGAAAAACTGTTTTTT	once	TRBJ1-4	TRBD1	TRBV7-3
CASSPTDRGYGYTF	TGTGCCAGCAGCCCAACCGACAGGGGCTATGGCTACACCTTC	once	TRBJ1-2	TRBD1	TRBV9
CAWNRNTEAFF	TGTGCCTGGAACAGGAACACTGAAGCTTTCTTT	few	TRBJ1-1	.	TRBV30
CASSYPQGTNTEAFF	TGTGCCAGCAGTTACCCACAGGGGACGAACACTGAAGCTTTCTTT	.	TRBJ1-1	TRBD1	TRBV6-2/TRBV6-3
CASSLELAAINQPQHF	TGTGCCAGCAGCTTGGAGTTGGCAGCGATCAATCAGCCCCAGCATTTT	.	TRBJ1-5	.	TRBV5-5
CASSLEWQGAGGYTF	TGTGCCAGCAGCTTGGAATGGCAGGGGGCGGGAGGCTACACCTTC	.	TRBJ1-2	TRBD1	TRBV5-6
CASSEQTGWGTDTQYF	TGTGCCAGCAGCGAGCAGACAGGGTGGGGCACAGATACGCAGTATTTT	.	TRBJ2-3	TRBD1	TRBV9
CASSLDRGGAREETQYF	TGTGCCAGCAGCTTAGATCGAGGGGGGGCGAGGGAAGAGACCCAGTACTTC	.	TRBJ2-5	.	TRBV11-2
CASSLRHTADEQFF	TGTGCCAGCAGCTTAAGACATACGGCCGATGAGCAGTTCTTC	.	TRBJ2-1	.	TRBV7-3
CASSLRISGGGQFF	TGTGCCAGCAGTTTACGTATTAGCGGGGGGGGTCAGTTCTTC	.	TRBJ2-1	TRBD2	TRBV28
CASSQTGANTGELFF	TGTGCCAGCAGCCAAACCGGGGCGAACACCGGGGAGCTGTTTTTT	.	TRBJ2-2	.	TRBV9
CASSGDLSANTGELFF	TGCGCCAGCAGCGGCGACCTGAGCGCGAACACCGGGGAGCTGTTTTTT	once	TRBJ2-2	.	TRBV5-1
CASSYSSNSGTEAFF	TGTGCCAGCAGCTACTCCTCAAACTCCGGGACTGAAGCTTTCTTT	.	TRBJ1-1	.	TRBV7-2
CAISTRGEQFF	TGTGCCATCAGTACTCGGGGTGAGCAGTTCTTC	.	TRBJ2-1	.	TRBV10-3
CASSQDFGTVSYEQYF	TGCGCCAGCAGCCAAGATTTCGGCACAGTCTCCTACGAGCAGTACTTC	.	TRBJ2-7	.	TRBV4-1
CSAPLGDTQYF	TGCAGTGCTCCTCTAGGTGATACGCAGTATTTT	few	TRBJ2-3	.	TRBV20-1
CASSPGQHTDTQYF	TGTGCCAGCTCACCTGGACAGCACACAGATACGCAGTATTTT	.	TRBJ2-3	.	TRBV18
CASSKGSIGTEAFF	TGTGCCAGCAGTAAGGGGTCGATAGGGACTGAAGCTTTCTTT	few	TRBJ1-1	.	TRBV11-2
CASSYDRGNYEQFF	TGTGCCAGCAGTTACGACAGGGGGAATTATGAGCAGTTCTTC	once	TRBJ2-1	TRBD1	TRBV6-6
CASSAGTGGTEAFF	TGTGCCAGCAGCGCAGGGACAGGGGGGACTGAAGCTTTCTTT	.	TRBJ1-1	TRBD1	TRBV7-9
CASSQLDRGLYGYTF	TGCGCCAGCAGCCAACTCGACAGGGGGCTCTATGGCTACACCTTC	.	TRBJ1-2	TRBD1	TRBV4-1
CASSLRTGLGYGYGYTF	TGCGCCAGCAGCTTGAGAACAGGCCTGGGGTATGGGTATGGCTACACCTTC	.	TRBJ1-2	.	TRBV5-1
CASTWDSSNQPQHF	TGTGCCAGCACCTGGGACAGTAGCAATCAGCCCCAGCATTTT	.	TRBJ1-5	TRBD1	TRBV2
CSASSGATYNEQFF	TGCAGTGCCAGTAGCGGGGCGACATACAATGAGCAGTTCTTC	.	TRBJ2-1	TRBD2	TRBV20-1
CAWSVQENSPLHF	TGTGCCTGGAGTGTACAGGAGAATTCACCCCTCCACTTT	.	TRBJ1-6	.	TRBV30
CASSQGAGWEQYF	TGTGCCAGTTCTCAGGGGGCTGGCTGGGAGCAGTACTTC	.	TRBJ2-7	TRBD1	TRBV19
CASSGMTIQETQYF	TGTGCCAGCAGTGGGATGACTATCCAAGAGACCCAGTACTTC	.	TRBJ2-5	.	TRBV2
CAIRDRGQSNYGYTF	TGTGCCATCAGGGACCGGGGACAGTCTAACTATGGCTACACCTTC	.	TRBJ1-2	TRBD1	TRBV10-3
CASSLDPGTGYKNIQYF	TGCGCCAGCAGCTTGGACCCAGGGACAGGGTACAAAAACATTCAGTACTTC	.	TRBJ2-4	TRBD1	TRBV5-1
CASSHRDRGGNTIYF	TGTGCCAGCAGCCACCGGGACAGGGGAGGAAACACCATATATTTT	.	TRBJ1-3	TRBD1	TRBV6-5
CASSEMKTGTARSTNEKLFF	TGTGCCAGCAGTGAGATGAAAACCGGGACAGCTAGGTCAACTAATGAAAAACTGTTTTTT	.	TRBJ1-4	TRBD1	TRBV2
CASSYRGTNEKLFF	TGTGCCAGCAGTTACCGGGGGACTAATGAAAAACTGTTTTTT	.	TRBJ1-4	.	TRBV6-2/TRBV6-3